This TCR beta chain was documented in a study of cytomegalovirus exposure and HLA in healthy donors. The CDR3 covers 15 residues. Looked up from germline, CDR1 is MDHEN and CDR2 is SYDVKM. After removal of 7 bases from V and 7 bases from J, the junction contained 11 bases not matched to a gene. Researchers ran the PCR with 60 Vbeta and 13 Jbeta primers. Generated by immunoSEQ multiplex PCR, the TCRdb table keeps only in-frame clones and is missing some. Altogether roughly 200,000 clones are present, 78% being singletons, with the ten largest covering 2.9%. The J gene is TRBJ1-5, the V gene TRBV28; 9 positions agree with TRBD1. Sequencing was carried out using PBMCs. The TCR sequence derives from a female donor in good health and CMV-seronegative. Here the CDR3 reads CASTRPGQGYQPQHF. The CDR3 coding sequence is TGTGCCAGCACCCGGCCGGGACAGGGTTACCAGCCCCAGCATTTT.